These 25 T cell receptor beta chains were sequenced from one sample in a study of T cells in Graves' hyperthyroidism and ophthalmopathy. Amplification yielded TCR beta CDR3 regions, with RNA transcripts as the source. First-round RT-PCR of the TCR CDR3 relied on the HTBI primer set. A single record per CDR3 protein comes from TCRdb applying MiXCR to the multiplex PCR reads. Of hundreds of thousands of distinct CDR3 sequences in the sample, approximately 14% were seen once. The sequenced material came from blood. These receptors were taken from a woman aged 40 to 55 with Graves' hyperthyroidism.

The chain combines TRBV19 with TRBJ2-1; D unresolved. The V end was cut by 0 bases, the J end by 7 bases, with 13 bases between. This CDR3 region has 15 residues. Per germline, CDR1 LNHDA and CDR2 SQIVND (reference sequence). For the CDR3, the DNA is TGTGCCAGTAGTATAGACTCACGAGGCCCAAATGAGCAGTTCTTC. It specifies CASSIDSRGPNEQFF.

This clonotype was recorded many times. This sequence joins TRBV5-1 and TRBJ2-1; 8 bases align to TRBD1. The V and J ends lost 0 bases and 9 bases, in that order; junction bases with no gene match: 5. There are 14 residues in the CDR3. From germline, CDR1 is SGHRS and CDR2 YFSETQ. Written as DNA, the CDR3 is TGCGCCAGCAGCTTGGCCAGGGGGCTCAGTGAGCAGTTCTTC. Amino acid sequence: CASSLARGLSEQFF.

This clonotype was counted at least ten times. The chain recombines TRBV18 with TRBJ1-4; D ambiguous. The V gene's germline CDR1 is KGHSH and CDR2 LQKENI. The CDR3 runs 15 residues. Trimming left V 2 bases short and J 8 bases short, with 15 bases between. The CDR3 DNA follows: TGTGCCAGCTCACCAGTCAGGCAGGAGGACGAAAAACTGTTTTTT. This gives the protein CASSPVRQEDEKLFF.

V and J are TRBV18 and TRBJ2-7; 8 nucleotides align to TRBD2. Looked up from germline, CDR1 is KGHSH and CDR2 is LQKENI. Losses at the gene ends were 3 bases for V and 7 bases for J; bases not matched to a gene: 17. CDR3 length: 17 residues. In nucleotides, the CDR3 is TGTGCCAGCTCACCCCCGAGGGCGGGGGGCGTCGTCAGGGAGCAGTACTTC. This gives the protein CASSPPRAGGVVREQYF.

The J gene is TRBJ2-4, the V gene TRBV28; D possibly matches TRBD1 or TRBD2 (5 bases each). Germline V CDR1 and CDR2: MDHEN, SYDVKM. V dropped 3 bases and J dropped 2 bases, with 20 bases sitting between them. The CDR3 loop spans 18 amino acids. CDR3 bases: TGTGCCAGCAGTTTCGTCCGAGTGAACCGGGACCCCAAAAACATTCAGTACTTC. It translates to CASSFVRVNRDPKNIQYF.

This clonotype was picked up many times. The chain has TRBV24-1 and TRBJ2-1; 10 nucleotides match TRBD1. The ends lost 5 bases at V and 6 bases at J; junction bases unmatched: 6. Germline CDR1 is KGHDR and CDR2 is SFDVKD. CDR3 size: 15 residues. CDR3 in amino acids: CATSARDRGTNEQFF. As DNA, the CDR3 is TGTGCCACCAGTGCCCGGGACAGGGGCACCAATGAGCAGTTCTTC.

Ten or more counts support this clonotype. CDR3 amino acids: CASTDWDRTTGGGYTF. The CDR3 nucleotides are TGTGCCAGCACCGACTGGGACAGAACTACGGGCGGGGGCTACACCTTC. The chain employs TRBV7-8 and TRBJ1-2; TRBD1 matches 7 bases. J gave up 8 bases and V 7 bases, and 19 bases lay outside the gene matches. The CDR3 has 16 amino acids. In germline, CDR1 is SGHVS, CDR2 FQNEAQ.

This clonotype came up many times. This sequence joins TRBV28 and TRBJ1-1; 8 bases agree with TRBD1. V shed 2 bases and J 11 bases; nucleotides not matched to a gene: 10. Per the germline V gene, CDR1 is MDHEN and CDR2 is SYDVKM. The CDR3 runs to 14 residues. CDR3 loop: CASSLLTGGIGAFF. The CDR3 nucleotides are TGTGCCAGCAGTTTACTTACAGGGGGTATAGGTGCTTTCTTT.

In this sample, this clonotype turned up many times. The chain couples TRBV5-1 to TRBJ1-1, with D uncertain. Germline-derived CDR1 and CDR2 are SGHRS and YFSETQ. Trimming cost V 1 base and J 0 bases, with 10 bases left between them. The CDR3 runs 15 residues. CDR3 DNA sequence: TGCGCCAGCAGCTTGTTCGAGGGTCTGAACACTGAAGCTTTCTTT. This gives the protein CASSLFEGLNTEAFF.

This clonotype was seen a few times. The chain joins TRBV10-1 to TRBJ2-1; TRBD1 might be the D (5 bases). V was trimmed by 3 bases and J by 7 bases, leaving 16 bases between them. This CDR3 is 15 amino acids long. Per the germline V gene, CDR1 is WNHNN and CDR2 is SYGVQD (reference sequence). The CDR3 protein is CASSDSVQGRNEQFF. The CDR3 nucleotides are TGCGCCAGCAGTGACTCGGTCCAGGGTCGGAATGAGCAGTTCTTC.

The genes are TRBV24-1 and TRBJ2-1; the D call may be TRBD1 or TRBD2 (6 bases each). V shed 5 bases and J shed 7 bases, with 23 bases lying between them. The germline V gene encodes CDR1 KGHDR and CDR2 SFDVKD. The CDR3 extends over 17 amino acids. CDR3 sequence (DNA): TGTGCCACCAGTGCCCCAAGCGGGCAGGGGAAATTGAATGAGCAGTTCTTC. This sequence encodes CATSAPSGQGKLNEQFF.

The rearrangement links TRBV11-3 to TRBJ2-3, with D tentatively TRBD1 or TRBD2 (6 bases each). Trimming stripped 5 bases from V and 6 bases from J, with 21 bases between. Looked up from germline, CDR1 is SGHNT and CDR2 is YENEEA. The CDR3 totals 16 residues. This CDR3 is CASSQLIRGTSDTQYF. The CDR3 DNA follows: TGTGCCAGCAGCCAGCTTATAAGGGGGACTTCGGATACGCAGTATTTT.

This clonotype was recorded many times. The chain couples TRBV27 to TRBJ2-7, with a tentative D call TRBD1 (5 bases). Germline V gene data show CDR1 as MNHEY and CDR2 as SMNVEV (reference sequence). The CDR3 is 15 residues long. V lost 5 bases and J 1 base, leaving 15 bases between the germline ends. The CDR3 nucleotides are TGTGCCAGCAGTATCACTTTCCAGGGTTCCTACGAGCAGTACTTC. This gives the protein CASSITFQGSYEQYF.

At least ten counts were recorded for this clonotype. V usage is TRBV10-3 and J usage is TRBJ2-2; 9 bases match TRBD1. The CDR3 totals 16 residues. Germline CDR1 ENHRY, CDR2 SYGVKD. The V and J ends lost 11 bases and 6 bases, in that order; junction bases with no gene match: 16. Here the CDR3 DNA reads TGTGCCGTGAGAGGGGGACGACAGGGGGTATCCGGGGAGCTGTTTTTT. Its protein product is CAVRGGRQGVSGELFF.

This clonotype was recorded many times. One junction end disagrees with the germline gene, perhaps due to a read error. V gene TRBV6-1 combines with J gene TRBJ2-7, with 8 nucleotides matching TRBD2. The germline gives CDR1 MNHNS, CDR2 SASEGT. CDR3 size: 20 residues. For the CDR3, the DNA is TGTGCCAGCAGGGAAGGACGGCTAGCGGGCCTGCTTTCGCCCAATGAGGGGCAGTACTTC. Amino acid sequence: CASREGRLAGLLSPNEGQYF.

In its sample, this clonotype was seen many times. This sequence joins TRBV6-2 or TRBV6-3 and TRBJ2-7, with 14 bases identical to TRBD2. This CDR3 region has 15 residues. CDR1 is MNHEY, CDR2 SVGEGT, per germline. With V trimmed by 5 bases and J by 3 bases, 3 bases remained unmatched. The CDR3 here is CASSQGTSGSYEQYF. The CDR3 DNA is TGTGCCAGCAGTCAAGGGACTAGCGGGAGCTACGAGCAGTACTTC.

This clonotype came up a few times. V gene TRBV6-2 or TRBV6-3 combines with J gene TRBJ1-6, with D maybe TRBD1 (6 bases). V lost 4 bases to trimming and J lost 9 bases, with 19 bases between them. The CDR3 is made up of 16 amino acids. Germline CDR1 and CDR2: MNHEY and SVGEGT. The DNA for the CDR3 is TGTGCCAGCAGTTCCCCTGGGGACATGAAGCGTTCACCCCTCCACTTT. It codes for CASSSPGDMKRSPLHF.

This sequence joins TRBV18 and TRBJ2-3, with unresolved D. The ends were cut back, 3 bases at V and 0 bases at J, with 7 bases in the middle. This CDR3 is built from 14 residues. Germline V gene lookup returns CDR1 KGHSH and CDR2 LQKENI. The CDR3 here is CASSPLRSTDTQYF. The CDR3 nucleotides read TGTGCCAGCTCACCTCTGCGCAGCACAGATACGCAGTATTTT. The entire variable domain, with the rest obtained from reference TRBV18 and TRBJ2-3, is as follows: NAGVMQNPRHLVRRRGQEARLRCSPMKGHSHVYWYRQLPEEGLKFMVYLQKENIIDESGMPKERFSAEFPKEGPSILRIQQVVRGDSAAYFCASSPLRSTDTQYFGPGTRLTVL.

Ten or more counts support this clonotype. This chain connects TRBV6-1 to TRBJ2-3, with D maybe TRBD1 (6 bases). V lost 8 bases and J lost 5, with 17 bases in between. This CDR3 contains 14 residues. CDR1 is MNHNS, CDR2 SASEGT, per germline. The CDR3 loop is CASGWGQGIDTQYF. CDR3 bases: TGTGCCAGCGGCTGGGGGCAGGGTATAGATACGCAGTATTTT.

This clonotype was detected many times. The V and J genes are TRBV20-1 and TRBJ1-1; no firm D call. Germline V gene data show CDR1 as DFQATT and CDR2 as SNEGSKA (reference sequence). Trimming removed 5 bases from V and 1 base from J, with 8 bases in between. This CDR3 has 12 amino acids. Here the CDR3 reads CSAEAPNTEAFF. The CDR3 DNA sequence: TGCAGTGCTGAAGCCCCGAACACTGAAGCTTTCTTT.

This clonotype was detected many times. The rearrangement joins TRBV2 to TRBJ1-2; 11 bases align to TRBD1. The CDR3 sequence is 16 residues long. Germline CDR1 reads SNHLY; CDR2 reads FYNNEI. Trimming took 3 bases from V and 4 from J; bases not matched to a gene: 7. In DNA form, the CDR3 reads TGTGCCAGCAGTGACGCTGGACAGGGGGCAGGCTATGGCTACACCTTC. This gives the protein CASSDAGQGAGYGYTF. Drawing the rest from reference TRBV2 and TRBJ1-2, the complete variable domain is EPEVTQTPSHQVTQMGQEVILRCVPISNHLYFYWYRQILGQKVEFLVSFYNNEISEKSEIFDDQFSVERPDGSNFTLKIRSTKLEDSAMYFCASSDAGQGAGYGYTFGSGTRLTVV.

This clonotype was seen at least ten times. CDR3: CSATPGQANQPQHF. CDR3 sequence (DNA): TGCAGTGCTACCCCCGGACAGGCTAATCAGCCCCAGCATTTT. This rearrangement joins TRBV20-1 to TRBJ1-5; 7 bases map to TRBD1. There are 14 residues in the CDR3. J was trimmed by 4 bases and V by 4 bases; bases with no gene match: 7. The germline CDR1 and CDR2 sequences are DFQATT and SNEGSKA (reference sequence).

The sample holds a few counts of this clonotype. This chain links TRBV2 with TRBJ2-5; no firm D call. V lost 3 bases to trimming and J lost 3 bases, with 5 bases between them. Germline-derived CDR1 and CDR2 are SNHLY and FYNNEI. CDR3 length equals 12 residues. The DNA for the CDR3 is TGTGCCAGCAGTGATTGGGAAGAGACCCAGTACTTC. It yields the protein CASSDWEETQYF. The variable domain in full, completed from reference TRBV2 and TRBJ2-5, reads EPEVTQTPSHQVTQMGQEVILRCVPISNHLYFYWYRQILGQKVEFLVSFYNNEISEKSEIFDDQFSVERPDGSNFTLKIRSTKLEDSAMYFCASSDWEETQYFGPGTRLLVL.

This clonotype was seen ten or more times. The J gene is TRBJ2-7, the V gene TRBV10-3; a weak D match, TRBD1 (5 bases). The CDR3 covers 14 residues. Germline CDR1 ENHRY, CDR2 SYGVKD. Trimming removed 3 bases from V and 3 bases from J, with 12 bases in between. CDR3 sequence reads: CAISEGQGNYEQYF. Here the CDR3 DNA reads TGTGCCATCAGTGAAGGTCAGGGTAACTACGAGCAGTACTTC.

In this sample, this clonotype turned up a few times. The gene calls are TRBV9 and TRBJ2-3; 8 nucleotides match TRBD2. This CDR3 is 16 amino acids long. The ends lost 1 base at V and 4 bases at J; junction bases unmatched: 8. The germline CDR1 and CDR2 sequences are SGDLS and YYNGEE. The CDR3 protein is CASSVTSGLVSDTQYF. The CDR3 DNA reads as TGTGCCAGCAGCGTAACTTCGGGACTAGTGTCAGATACGCAGTATTTT.